Sequencing of this TCR beta chain was carried out in a study of CD8 T cells in ankylosing spondylitis. General study results and limits: Several highly homologous variants made up a TCR beta motif, and this motif appeared characteristic of ankylosing spondylitis blood.

CDR3 size: 18 residues. Per germline, CDR1 MNHEY and CDR2 SMNVEV (reference sequence). Trimming at V came to 5 bases and at J to 1 base, leaving 13 bases not matched to a gene. This clonotype occurred a few times. No antigen is known for it. Making use of molecular barcodes, quantitative 5'-RACE generated TCR beta libraries. TCRdb re-derived calls from the 5' RACE reads in MiXCR, one entry per CDR3 protein. The sample lists roughly 220,000 distinct CDR3 sequences; about 10% were seen once. This clonotype originated in a male donor with ankylosing spondylitis or in good health (not recorded which). The chain has TRBV27 and TRBJ2-3, with 9 bases aligning to TRBD2. The source material was blood, either unsorted or a sorted T cell fraction (not recorded which). This CDR3 reads CASSPRSGGSFGTDTQYF. As DNA, the CDR3 is TGTGCCAGCAGTCCTCGCAGCGGGGGGTCCTTTGGCACAGATACGCAGTATTTT.